The 16 T cell receptor beta chains in this list originate from one sample, sequenced in a study of blood T cell repertoires in COVID-19. Repertoires were generated with immunoSEQ multiplex PCR, while TCRdb's copy carries only in-frame clones and drops some. The data show roughly 430,000 clones, nearly 90% seen once. What was sequenced was PBMCs or T cells enriched from blood (not recorded which). These receptor sequences come from a woman between 40 and 50 years old with acute COVID-19.

This chain connects TRBV7-9 to TRBJ1-3, with TRBD1 identical over 9 bases. There are 14 residues in the CDR3. V lost 2 bases and J lost 8; bases outside the gene matches: 4. Germline lookup yields CDR1 SEHNR and CDR2 FQNEAQ (reference sequence). The CDR3 loop reads CASSLSNRGHTIYF. The CDR3 bases are TGTGCCAGCAGCTTAAGCAACAGGGGGCACACCATATATTTT.

On this clone itself: The sample holds other DNA sequences that translate to the same CDR3. The chain joins TRBV20-1 to TRBJ2-1; a possible D gene is TRBD2 (5 bases). The CDR3 consists of 14 residues. V was shortened by 3 bases and J by 0 bases, with 9 bases between the two germline ends. From germline, CDR1 is DFQATT and CDR2 SNEGSKA (reference sequence). DNA for the CDR3: TGCAGTGCTAGTCCGGGATCCTCCTACAATGAGCAGTTCTTC. It translates to CSASPGSSYNEQFF.

V usage is TRBV5-4 and J usage is TRBJ1-4, with a tentative D call TRBD1 (5 bases). V lost 4 bases and J lost 4, with 17 bases in between. This CDR3 region has 16 residues. The germline V gene encodes CDR1 SGHNT and CDR2 YYREEE (reference sequence). CDR3 residues: CASSLGGGRSNEKLFF. DNA of the CDR3: TGTGCCAGCAGCCTGGGCGGGGGACGGAGTAATGAAAAACTGTTTTTT.

This chain uses TRBV12-3 or TRBV12-4 with TRBJ1-2; 9 nucleotides line up with TRBD1. After removal of 6 bases from V and 13 bases from J, the junction contained 12 bases not matched to a gene. The CDR3 is 13 residues long. CDR3 loop: CASSNEGQGRCTF. The CDR3 DNA reads TGTGCCAGCAGCAACGAGGGACAGGGAAGATGCACCTTC.

This clone occurred once. This chain connects TRBV2 to TRBJ1-4; 8 bases are shared with TRBD1. This CDR3 region has 13 residues. With V trimmed by 6 bases and J by 7 bases, 4 bases remained unmatched. Germline loops: CDR1 SNHLY, CDR2 FYNNEI. The CDR3 sequence is CASSEDRVEKLFF. As DNA, the CDR3 is TGTGCCAGCAGCGAGGACAGGGTTGAAAAACTGTTTTTT.

The chain couples TRBV10-3 to TRBJ2-1, with unresolved D. Per the germline V gene, CDR1 is ENHRY and CDR2 is SYGVKD. Trimming pared 1 base from V and 10 bases from J, leaving 17 bases between. The CDR3 covers 15 residues. In DNA form, the CDR3 reads TGTGCCATCAGTGAGTTGAAGATTAGCAGTCCCGAGCAGTTCTTC. This codes for CAISELKISSPEQFF.

This clone was seen once. The chain employs TRBV9 and TRBJ1-2; 7 nucleotides align to TRBD1. Germline assignment: CDR1 SGDLS and CDR2 YYNGEE. The CDR3 is 15 residues long. V trimming: 3 bases; J trimming: 8 bases; junction bases outside the gene matches: 13. The CDR3 sequence is CASSGWDSGREGYTF. The CDR3 DNA follows: TGTGCCAGCAGCGGATGGGACAGCGGTAGGGAAGGCTACACCTTC.

This chain joins TRBV7-8 and TRBJ1-2, with D hard to call. Germline V CDR1 and CDR2: SGHVS, FQNEAQ. The V gene lost 5 bases and the J gene lost 0 bases, with 19 bases spanning the gap. The CDR3 has 17 amino acids. CDR3 residues: CASSPSRISAPNYGYTF. The CDR3 DNA reads TGTGCCAGCAGCCCTTCCAGGATTTCGGCTCCTAACTATGGCTACACCTTC.

The chain couples TRBV7-6 to TRBJ1-2; weak D call: TRBD1 (5 bases). CDR3 length equals 15 residues. Germline V gene data show CDR1 as SGHVS and CDR2 as FNYEAQ. V lost 3 bases and J lost 4, with 15 bases in between. CDR3 protein: CASSFGGGSSYGYTF. The CDR3 coding sequence is TGTGCCAGCAGCTTTGGGGGGGGTTCTAGCTATGGCTACACCTTC.

V usage is TRBV15 and J usage is TRBJ1-1, with 8 bases that match TRBD1. This CDR3 is 14 amino acids long. The V segment lost 5 bases and the J segment 11 bases; nucleotides outside the gene matches: 13. Germline V gene data show CDR1 as LNHNV and CDR2 as YYDKDF (reference sequence). The CDR3 protein is CATSVDRGRSTAFF. CDR3 nucleotide sequence: TGTGCCACCAGCGTTGACAGGGGTCGCTCGACGGCTTTCTTT.

The rearrangement uses TRBV19 and TRBJ1-5; 8 bases map to TRBD1. V lost 7 bases and J lost 3; bases outside the gene matches: 5. The CDR3 contains 14 residues. The germline V gene has CDR1 LNHDA and CDR2 SQIVND (reference sequence). CDR3 bases: TGTGCCAGTACCCGGACAGGGAACAATCAGCCCCAGCATTTT. Its protein is CASTRTGNNQPQHF.

The rearrangement links TRBV6-1 to TRBJ1-3; D is uncertain. In germline, CDR1 is MNHNS, CDR2 SASEGT. V was shortened by 0 bases and J by 1 base, with 13 bases between the two germline ends. This CDR3 region has 17 residues. In DNA form, the CDR3 reads TGTGCCAGCAGTGAAGCCGCTGTGGGCAGGTCTGGAAACACCATATATTTT. It specifies CASSEAAVGRSGNTIYF.

This chain uses TRBV5-4 with TRBJ2-7; the D gene is possibly TRBD1 (6 bases). CDR3 length: 13 residues. Looked up from germline, CDR1 is SGHNT and CDR2 is YYREEE (reference sequence). V lost 7 bases and J lost 6, with 17 bases in between. The CDR3 here is CASSFSGVSEQYF. DNA for the CDR3: TGTGCCAGCTCCTTTTCAGGGGTTAGCGAGCAGTACTTC.

The J gene is TRBJ1-4, the V gene TRBV25-1; D unclear. Germline CDR1 and CDR2: MGHDK and SYGVNS. CDR3 length equals 14 residues. V was pared by 5 bases and J by 7 bases, with 14 bases between. This CDR3 reads CASSNSHEFEKLFF. Written as DNA, the CDR3 is TGTGCCAGCAGTAATAGCCATGAATTTGAAAAACTGTTTTTT.

The chain joins TRBV5-4 to TRBJ2-7, with a possible D match to TRBD1 (6 bases). The CDR3 runs to 14 residues. V shed 4 bases and J shed 5 bases, with 16 bases lying between them. Germline V CDR1 and CDR2: SGHNT, YYREEE (reference sequence). The CDR3: CASSNPTGSNEQYF. In DNA, the CDR3 is TGTGCCAGCAGCAACCCGACAGGTTCTAACGAGCAGTACTTC.

J is TRBJ1-4 and V is TRBV5-1; TRBD1 might be the D (5 bases). CDR3 length: 15 residues. The V end lost 0 bases, the J end lost 5 bases, and 11 bases lay between the germline ends. CDR1 is SGHRS and CDR2 is YFSETQ in the germline V gene. This CDR3 is CASSLEAGRNEKLFF. The DNA for the CDR3 is TGCGCCAGCAGCTTGGAGGCAGGGCGGAATGAAAAACTGTTTTTT.